Here is one T cell receptor (beta chain) with its context. TCRdb's table, derived via immunoSEQ multiplex PCR, lists solely in-frame clones and lacks some. The data show tens of thousands of clones, with around 92% seen just once and under 2.5% held by the top ten. The sample is drawn from a study of blood T cell repertoires in COVID-19. The CDR3 consists of 14 residues. The germline gives CDR1 SGHNT, CDR2 YYREEE (reference sequence). V lost 0 bases, J lost 1 base, and 4 bases lay in between. The clonotype originates from a woman between 45 and 65 years old in a cohort sampled during active COVID-19. The sequencing sample was made of peripheral blood. The rearrangement links TRBV5-4 to TRBJ1-4; no reliable D call. The CDR3 coding sequence is TGTGCCAGCAGCTTGGGCGGAACTAATGAAAAACTGTTTTTT. This sequence encodes CASSLGGTNEKLFF.